Sequencing of this TCR beta chain was carried out in a study of shared clonotypes between healthy human individuals. Germline V lookup: CDR1 SNHLY, CDR2 FYNNEI. The CDR3 has 13 residues. V dropped 5 bases and J dropped 1 base, with 7 bases sitting between them. TCRdb keeps only in-frame clones here, not all; method: immunoSEQ multiplex PCR. This table holds about 520,000 clones, about 78% found once. The sequenced sample was PBMCs. The receptor comes from a woman in her forties in good health. Some clones in this sample may be carry-over from other donors' samples. The J gene is TRBJ2-3, the V gene TRBV2, with D possibly being TRBD1 (5 bases). The CDR3: CASSKQGTDTQYF. CDR3 nucleotides: TGTGCCAGCAGTAAACAGGGCACAGATACGCAGTATTTT.